This T cell receptor beta chain was obtained from a study of control samples from healthy donors and cancer patients. Sequenced by immunoSEQ multiplex PCR; TCRdb stores in-frame clones only, minus some. The sample lists about 160,000 clones; about 90% were seen once. This clone was observed a single time. The sample consisted of blood. The origin of this receptor is a man aged 25 to 45 in good health.

This CDR3 reads CASSPQSVAKNIQYF. CDR3 nucleotide sequence: TGTGCCAGCAGCCCTCAGAGTGTAGCCAAAAACATTCAGTACTTC. V and J are TRBV27 and TRBJ2-4; D is ambiguous. The CDR3 contains 15 residues. V shed 6 bases and J shed 0 bases, with 12 bases lying between them. In germline, CDR1 is MNHEY, CDR2 SMNVEV (reference sequence).